This T cell receptor (beta chain) was retrieved from a study of beta chain features in type 1 diabetes. Whole-study context: The patient and healthy donor groups were comparable for age, gender and cell yields.

The CDR3 loop spans 15 amino acids. The germline CDR1 and CDR2 sequences are SGDLS and YYNGEE. The V gene end was trimmed by 2 bases and the J gene end by 6 bases; junction bases not matched to a gene: 5. Points from the study as a whole: Within each of all four CD4+ subsets, Type 1 diabetes patients had TCRB CDR3s that were moderately but significantly shorter. In these data, an HLA type influence on TCRB rearrangement remained unresolved.

Every single donor gave one heparinised blood draw, and these averaged roughly 100 mL. The study reverse transcribed the entire isolated RNA, so it sequenced expressed TCRB transcripts. Clones were read by immunoSEQ multiplex PCR, and TCRdb kept only the in-frame ones, dropping some. The sample lists almost 350,000 clones, around 9.3% seen once, with less than 1.2% in the top ten. Comment on this clone: Its antigen is not identified.

The rearrangement links TRBV9 to TRBJ2-2, with 9 bases matching TRBD1. This sequence was found in a man aged 30 to 39 with type 1 diabetes. Source material: central memory CD4+ T cells from blood. CDR3 residues: CASSVRQGGPGELFF. For the CDR3, the DNA is TGTGCCAGCAGCGTCAGACAGGGGGGCCCCGGGGAGCTGTTTTTT.